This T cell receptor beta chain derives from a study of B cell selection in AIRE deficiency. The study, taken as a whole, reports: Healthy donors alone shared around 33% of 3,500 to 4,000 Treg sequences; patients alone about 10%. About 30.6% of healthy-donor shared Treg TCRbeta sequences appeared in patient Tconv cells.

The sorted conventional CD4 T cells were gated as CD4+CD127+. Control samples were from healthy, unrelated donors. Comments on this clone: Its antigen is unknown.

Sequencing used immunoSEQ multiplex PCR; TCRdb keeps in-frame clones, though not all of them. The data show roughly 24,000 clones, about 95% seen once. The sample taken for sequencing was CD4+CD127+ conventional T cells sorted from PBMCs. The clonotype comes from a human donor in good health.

This CDR3 is CASSYDRNTGELFF. The CDR3 DNA reads as TGTGCCAGCAGTTACGACAGAAACACCGGGGAGCTGTTTTTT. This sequence joins TRBV6-5 and TRBJ2-2; tentatively, D is TRBD1 (5 bases). Germline V CDR1 and CDR2: MNHEY, SVGAGI. V lost 2 bases to trimming and J lost 2 bases, with 6 bases between them. This CDR3 is built from 14 residues.